This TCR beta chain was sequenced during a study of blood T cells in healthy people across ages. For the study at large: Template switching caught about one barcoded beta molecule for each two T cells.

The CDR3 is 13 residues long. Germline-derived CDR1 and CDR2 are SGDLS and YYNGEE. Comment on this clonotype: The antigen remains undetermined. Compared with germline, one end of the junction differs, possibly owing to a read error.

Primed by a sample-barcoded 5' primer and a J-beta primer mix, a second PCR proceeded for roughly 7 to 12 cycles. TCRdb independently ran MiXCR on the 5' RACE reads; one entry per CDR3 protein. The sample records 1.5 million to 2 million distinct CDR3 sequences, approximately 30% being singletons. Study-wide points: The long-lived group displayed more naive CD4+ cells, plus higher diversity, than the aged donors did.

The chain has TRBV9 and TRBJ2-5; perhaps TRBD2 as D (6 bases). The receptor was derived from a woman aged 30 to 39 in good health. The sample consisted of blood. CDR3 sequence (DNA): TGTACCAGCAGCTTCCGACTAGAAGAGACCCAGTACTTC. As protein: CTSSFRLEETQYF.